This T cell receptor (beta chain) was sequenced for a study of blood T cell repertoires in COVID-19. Adults between roughly 18 and 89 years of age took part from 20 to 25 US areas. Clones were read by immunoSEQ multiplex PCR, and TCRdb kept only the in-frame ones, dropping some. The table has over 130,000 clones, under 90% seen once; the top ten hold 3.9%. V gave up 1 base and J gave up 3 bases, with 10 bases separating them. Germline CDR1 and CDR2: KGHSH and LQKENI. The CDR3 extends over 15 amino acids. Sequencing was done on a sample of PBMCs or T cells enriched from blood (not recorded which). This chain uses TRBV18 with TRBJ1-5; D may be TRBD1 (6 bases). The receptor was isolated from a man in his fifties in a cohort exposed to, infected with or recovered from COVID-19 (not recorded which). CDR3 in amino acids: CASSPQGDYNQPQHF. The CDR3, as DNA: TGTGCCAGCTCACCACAGGGGGACTACAATCAGCCCCAGCATTTT.